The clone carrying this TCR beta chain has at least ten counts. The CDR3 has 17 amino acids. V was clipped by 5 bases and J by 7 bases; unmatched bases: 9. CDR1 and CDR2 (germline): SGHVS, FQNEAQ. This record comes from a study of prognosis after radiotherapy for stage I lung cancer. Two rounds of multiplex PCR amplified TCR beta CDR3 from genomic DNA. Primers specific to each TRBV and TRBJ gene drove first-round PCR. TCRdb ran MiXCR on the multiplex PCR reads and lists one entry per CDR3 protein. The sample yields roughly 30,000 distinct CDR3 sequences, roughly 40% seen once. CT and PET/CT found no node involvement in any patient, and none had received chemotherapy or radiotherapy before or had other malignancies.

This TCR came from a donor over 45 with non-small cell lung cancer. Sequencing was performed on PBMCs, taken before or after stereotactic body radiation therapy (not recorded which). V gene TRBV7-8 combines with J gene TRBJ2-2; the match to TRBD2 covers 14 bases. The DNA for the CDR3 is TGTGCCAGCAGCACCGGGACTAGCGGGAGTAGGGTCGGGGAGCTGTTTTTT. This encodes CASSTGTSGSRVGELFF.